The 14 T cell receptor beta chains below all came from one sample that was sequenced in a study of T cells after yellow fever vaccination. TCRdb re-analysed the 5' RACE reads in MiXCR, keeping a single row per CDR3 protein. The sample shows a few hundred thousand distinct CDR3 sequences, roughly 5.6% of them seen only once. The sample here was CD4+ T cells sorted from PBMCs, taken on the day of the yellow fever booster vaccination. The receptors derive from a man between 18 and 35 years old who received the YFV17D yellow fever vaccine.

This chain joins TRBV4-3 and TRBJ2-5; D call uncertain. CDR3 size: 13 residues. V dropped 1 base and J dropped 7 bases, with 10 bases sitting between them. The V gene's germline CDR1 is LGHNA and CDR2 YSLEER. The CDR3 region is CASSQVFLGTQYF. The DNA for the CDR3 is TGCGCCAGCAGCCAAGTGTTTCTAGGGACCCAGTACTTC.

This clonotype has a handful of counts. This chain links TRBV2 with TRBJ1-5, with 8 bases identical to TRBD1. Germline V gene data show CDR1 as SNHLY and CDR2 as FYNNEI. V lost 3 bases to trimming and J lost 7 bases; unmatched junction nucleotides: 5. The CDR3 is 14 residues long. CDR3 DNA: TGTGCCAGCAGTGAGTCAGGGGGCGGACAGCCCCAGCATTTT. It codes for CASSESGGGQPQHF.

This clonotype was detected a few times. The chain couples TRBV6-1 to TRBJ1-5; D unresolved. The germline V gene encodes CDR1 MNHNS and CDR2 SASEGT. Trimming removed 5 bases at V and 4 bases at J, with 9 bases between. The CDR3 contains 13 residues. In DNA, the CDR3 is TGTGCCAGCAGTAGAGAAAATAATCAGCCCCAGCATTTT. Its protein product is CASSRENNQPQHF.

This clonotype occurred many times. This chain uses TRBV6-5 with TRBJ2-7, with a tentative D call TRBD1 (5 bases). Looked up from germline, CDR1 is MNHEY and CDR2 is SVGAGI. With 5 bases removed from V and 2 bases from J, the gap between germline ends came to 16 bases. The CDR3 spans 15 residues. The CDR3 DNA reads TGTGCCAGCAGTCACGACAGCTACCCTACCTACGAGCAGTACTTC. This translates into CASSHDSYPTYEQYF.

This clonotype was observed many times. The chain combines TRBV7-9 with TRBJ1-1, with D unclear. V was trimmed by 2 bases and J by 1 base, leaving 5 bases between them. The V gene's germline CDR1 is SEHNR and CDR2 FQNEAQ (reference sequence). This CDR3 has 13 amino acids. The CDR3 here is CASSLLQNTEAFF. CDR3 bases: TGTGCCAGCAGCTTACTACAGAACACTGAAGCTTTCTTT.

This clonotype showed up many times. This chain joins TRBV5-1 and TRBJ1-2; D call uncertain. Germline V lookup: CDR1 SGHRS, CDR2 YFSETQ. This CDR3 region has 14 residues. The V gene lost 0 bases and the J gene lost 4 bases, with 10 bases spanning the gap. For the CDR3, the DNA is TGCGCCAGCAGCTTGGGGACCGATCGCTATGGCTACACCTTC. Its translation is CASSLGTDRYGYTF.

The chain uses TRBV4-3 and TRBJ2-2; maybe TRBD1 (5 bases). CDR3 length: 14 amino acids. Per germline, CDR1 LGHNA and CDR2 YSLEER. Deletions cut 7 bases from V and 3 bases from J, with 12 bases between. Written as DNA, the CDR3 is TGCGCCAGCACCCGAGACAGATACACCGGGGAGCTGTTTTTT. Translated: CASTRDRYTGELFF.

The chain links TRBV7-8 to TRBJ1-1; no definite D call. V shed 3 bases and J shed 5 bases, with 13 bases lying between them. Germline CDR1 is SGHVS and CDR2 is FQNEAQ. This CDR3 comprises 14 residues. The CDR3 spells CASSLDPMGTEAFF. Written as DNA, the CDR3 is TGTGCCAGCAGCTTGGACCCCATGGGTACTGAAGCTTTCTTT.

This clonotype was counted many times. V is TRBV7-8 and J is TRBJ2-5; TRBD1 matches at 9 bases. This CDR3 contains 16 residues. V shed 3 bases, J shed 4 bases, and the junction held 9 bases outside the gene matches. Germline V gene data show CDR1 as SGHVS and CDR2 as FQNEAQ. CDR3 sequence: CASSFTRLDRGETQYF. CDR3 DNA: TGTGCCAGCAGCTTTACCAGGCTGGACAGGGGAGAGACCCAGTACTTC.

The chain uses TRBV10-3 and TRBJ1-1; the D gene is possibly TRBD1 (6 bases). CDR3 size: 14 residues. The germline V gene has CDR1 ENHRY and CDR2 SYGVKD. V shed 5 bases and J shed 1 base, with 11 bases lying between them. The CDR3 coding sequence is TGTGCCATCAGTCTACAGGGTTCGAACACTGAAGCTTTCTTT. Its translation is CAISLQGSNTEAFF.

This clonotype was detected many times. This chain links TRBV5-1 with TRBJ1-1; 9 bases match TRBD1. With V trimmed by 4 bases and J by 4 bases, 5 bases remained unmatched. CDR3 length: 14 amino acids. CDR1 SGHRS and CDR2 YFSETQ come from the germline V gene. CDR3 residues: CASSPGQGSTEAFF. The CDR3 nucleotides are TGCGCCAGCAGCCCGGGACAGGGATCCACTGAAGCTTTCTTT.

The chain carries TRBV6-5 and TRBJ1-6; D might be TRBD1 (6 bases). The V and J ends lost 6 bases and 13 bases respectively, with 22 bases between them. This CDR3 is 15 amino acids long. Germline V gene data show CDR1 as MNHEY and CDR2 as SVGAGI. For the CDR3, the DNA is TGTGCCAGCAGAAACAGGGTCGGTATAGTCTCCCCCCTCCACTTT. Translation gives CASRNRVGIVSPLHF.

This clonotype was picked up many times. The chain uses TRBV29-1 and TRBJ1-2; the match to TRBD1 covers 9 bases. Trimming cost V 0 bases and J 4 bases; bases outside gene matches: 6. Looked up from germline, CDR1 is SQVTM and CDR2 is ANQGSEA. The CDR3 is 15 amino acids. Here the CDR3 DNA reads TGCAGCGTTGAAGAAAGGACAGGGGATGCCTATGGCTACACCTTC. As protein: CSVEERTGDAYGYTF.

This clonotype was seen a handful of times. The CDR3 region has the DNA TGTGCCAGCAGCGTAGATTCTAGGGCACAGGAGGGGGGGAACACTGAAGCTTTCTTT. Translating it yields CASSVDSRAQEGGNTEAFF. The chain combines TRBV9 with TRBJ1-1; possibly TRBD1 for D (6 bases). This CDR3 comprises 19 residues. Germline loops: CDR1 SGDLS, CDR2 YYNGEE. V was clipped by 0 bases and J by 1 base, with 22 bases between them.